This T cell receptor beta chain appears in the sequencing data of a study of T cell repertoires in cytomegalovirus infection. About the research overall: CMV infection and matching HLA type were both indicated by public TCR beta signatures.

Germline-derived CDR1 and CDR2 are SQVTM and ANQGSEA. This CDR3 contains 12 residues. One entry per CDR3 protein results from TCRdb running MiXCR on the reads. This sample carries nearly 650,000 distinct CDR3 sequences, approximately 25% of them seen once, and the ten largest clones take approximately 8.2%. Study conclusions and caveats: CMV-specific TCR beta clonotypes restricted by HLA-C were the ones dominating the ex vivo response. There were carriers of CMV plus the relevant HLA, and cumulative public TCR beta family frequency identified them.

About this clonotype itself: The antigen remains undetermined.

This receptor was identified in a human donor in good health (CMV status not recorded). Some clones in this sample may be carry-over from other donors' samples. The specimen sequenced was CD8+ T cells from PBMCs. The genes are TRBV29-1 and TRBJ2-7; D is unresolved. The CDR3 sequence is CSVTLGTGEQYV. CDR3 in DNA: TGCAGTGTAACCTTGGGAACTGGAGAGCAGTACGTC.